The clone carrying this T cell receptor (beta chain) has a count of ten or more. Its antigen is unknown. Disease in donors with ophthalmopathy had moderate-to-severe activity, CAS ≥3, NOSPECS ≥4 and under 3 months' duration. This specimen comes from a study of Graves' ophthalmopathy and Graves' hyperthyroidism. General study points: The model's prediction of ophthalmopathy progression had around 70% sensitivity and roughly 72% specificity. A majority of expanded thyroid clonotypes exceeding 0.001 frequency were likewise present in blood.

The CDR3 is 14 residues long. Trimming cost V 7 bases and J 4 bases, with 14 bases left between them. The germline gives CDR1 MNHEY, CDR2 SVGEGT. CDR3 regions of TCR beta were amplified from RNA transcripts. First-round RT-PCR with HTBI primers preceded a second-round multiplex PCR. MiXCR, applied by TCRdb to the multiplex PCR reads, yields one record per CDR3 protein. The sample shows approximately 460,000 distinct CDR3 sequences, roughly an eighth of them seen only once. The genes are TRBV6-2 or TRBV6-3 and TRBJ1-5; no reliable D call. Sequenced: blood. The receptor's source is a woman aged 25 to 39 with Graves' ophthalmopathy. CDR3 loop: CASKFGTGNQPQHF. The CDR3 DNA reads TGTGCCAGCAAGTTTGGCACGGGGAATCAGCCCCAGCATTTT.